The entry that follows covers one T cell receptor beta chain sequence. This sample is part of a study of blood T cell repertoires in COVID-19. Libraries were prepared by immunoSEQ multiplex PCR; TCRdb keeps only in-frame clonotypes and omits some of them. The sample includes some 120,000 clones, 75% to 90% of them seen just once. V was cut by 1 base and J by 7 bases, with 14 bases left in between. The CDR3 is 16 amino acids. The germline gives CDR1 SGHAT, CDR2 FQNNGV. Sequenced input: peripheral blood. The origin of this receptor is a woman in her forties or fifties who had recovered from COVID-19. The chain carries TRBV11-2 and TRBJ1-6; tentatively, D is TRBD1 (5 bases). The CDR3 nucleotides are TGTGCCAGCAGCTTAGTACCAGGGAGGAAAAATTCACCCCTCCACTTT. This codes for CASSLVPGRKNSPLHF.